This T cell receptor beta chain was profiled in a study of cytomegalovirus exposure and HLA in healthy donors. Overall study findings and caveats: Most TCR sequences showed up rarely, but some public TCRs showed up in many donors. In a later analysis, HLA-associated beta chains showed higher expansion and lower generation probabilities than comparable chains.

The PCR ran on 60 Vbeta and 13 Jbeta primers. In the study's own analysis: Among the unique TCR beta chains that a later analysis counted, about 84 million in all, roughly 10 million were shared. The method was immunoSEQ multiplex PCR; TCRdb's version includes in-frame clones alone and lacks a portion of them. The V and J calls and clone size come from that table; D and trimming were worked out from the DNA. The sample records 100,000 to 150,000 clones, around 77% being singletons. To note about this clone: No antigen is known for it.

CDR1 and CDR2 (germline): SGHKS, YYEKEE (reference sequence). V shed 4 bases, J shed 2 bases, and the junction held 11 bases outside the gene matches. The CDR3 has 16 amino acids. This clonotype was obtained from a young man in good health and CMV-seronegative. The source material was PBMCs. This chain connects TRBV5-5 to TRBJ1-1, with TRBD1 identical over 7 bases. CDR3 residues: CASSDDRAGHNTEAFF. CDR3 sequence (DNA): TGTGCCAGCAGCGACGACAGGGCGGGACATAACACTGAAGCTTTCTTT.